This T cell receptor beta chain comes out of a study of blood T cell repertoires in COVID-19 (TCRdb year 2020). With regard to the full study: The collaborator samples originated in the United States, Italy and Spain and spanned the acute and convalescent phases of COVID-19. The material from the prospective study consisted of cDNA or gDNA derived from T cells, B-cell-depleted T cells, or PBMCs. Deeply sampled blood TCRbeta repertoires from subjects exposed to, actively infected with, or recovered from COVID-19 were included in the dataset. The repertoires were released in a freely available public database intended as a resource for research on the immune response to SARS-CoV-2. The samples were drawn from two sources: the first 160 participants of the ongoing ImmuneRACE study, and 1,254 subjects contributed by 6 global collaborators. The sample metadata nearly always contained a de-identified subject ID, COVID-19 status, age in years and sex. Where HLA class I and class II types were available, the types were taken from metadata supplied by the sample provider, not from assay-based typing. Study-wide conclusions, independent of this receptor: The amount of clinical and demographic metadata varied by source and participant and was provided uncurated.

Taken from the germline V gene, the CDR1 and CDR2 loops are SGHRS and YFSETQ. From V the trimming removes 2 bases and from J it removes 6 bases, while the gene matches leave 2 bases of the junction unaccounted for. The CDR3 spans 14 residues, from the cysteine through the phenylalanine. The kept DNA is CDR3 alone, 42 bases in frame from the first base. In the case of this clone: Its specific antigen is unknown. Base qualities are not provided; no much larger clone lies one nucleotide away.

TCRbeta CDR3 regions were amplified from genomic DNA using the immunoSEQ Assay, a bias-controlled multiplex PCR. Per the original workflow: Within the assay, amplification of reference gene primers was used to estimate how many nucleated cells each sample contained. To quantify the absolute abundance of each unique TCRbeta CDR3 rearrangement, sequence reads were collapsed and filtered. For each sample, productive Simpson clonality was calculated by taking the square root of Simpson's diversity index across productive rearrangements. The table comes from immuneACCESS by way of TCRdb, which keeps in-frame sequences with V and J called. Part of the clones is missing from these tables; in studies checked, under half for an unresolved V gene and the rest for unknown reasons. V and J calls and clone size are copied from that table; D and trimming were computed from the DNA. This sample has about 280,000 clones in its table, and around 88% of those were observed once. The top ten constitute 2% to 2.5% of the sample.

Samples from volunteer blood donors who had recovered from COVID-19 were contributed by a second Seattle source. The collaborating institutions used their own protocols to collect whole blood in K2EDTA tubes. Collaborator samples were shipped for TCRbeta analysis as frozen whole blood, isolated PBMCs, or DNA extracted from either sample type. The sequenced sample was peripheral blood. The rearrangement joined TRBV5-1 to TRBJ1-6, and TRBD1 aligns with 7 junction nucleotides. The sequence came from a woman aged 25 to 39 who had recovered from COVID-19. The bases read TGCGCCAGCAGCTTTGGGACAGCTAATTCACCCCTCCACTTT. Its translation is CASSFGTANSPLHF. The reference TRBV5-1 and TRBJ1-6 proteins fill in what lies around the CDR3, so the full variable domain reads KAGVTQTPRYLIKTRGQQVTLSCSPISGHRSVSWYQQTPGQGLQFLFEYFSETQRNKGNFPGRFSGRQFSNSRSEMNVSTLELGDSALYLCASSFGTANSPLHFGNGTRLTVT.